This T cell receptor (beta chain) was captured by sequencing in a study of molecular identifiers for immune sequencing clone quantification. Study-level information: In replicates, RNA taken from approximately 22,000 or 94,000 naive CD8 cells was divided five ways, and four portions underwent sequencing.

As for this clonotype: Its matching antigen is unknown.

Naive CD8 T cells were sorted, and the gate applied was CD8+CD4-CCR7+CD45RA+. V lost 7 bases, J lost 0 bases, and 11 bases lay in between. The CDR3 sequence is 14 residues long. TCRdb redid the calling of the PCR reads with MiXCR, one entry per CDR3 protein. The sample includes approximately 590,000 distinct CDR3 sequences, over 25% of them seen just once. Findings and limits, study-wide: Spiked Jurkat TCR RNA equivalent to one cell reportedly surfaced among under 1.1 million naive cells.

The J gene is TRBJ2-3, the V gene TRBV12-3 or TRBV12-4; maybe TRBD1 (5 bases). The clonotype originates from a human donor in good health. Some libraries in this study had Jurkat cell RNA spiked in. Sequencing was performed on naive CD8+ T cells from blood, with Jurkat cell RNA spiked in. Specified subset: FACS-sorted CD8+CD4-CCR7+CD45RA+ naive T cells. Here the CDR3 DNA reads TGTGCCAGCACTCGGACAACCAGCACAGATACGCAGTATTTT. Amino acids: CASTRTTSTDTQYF.